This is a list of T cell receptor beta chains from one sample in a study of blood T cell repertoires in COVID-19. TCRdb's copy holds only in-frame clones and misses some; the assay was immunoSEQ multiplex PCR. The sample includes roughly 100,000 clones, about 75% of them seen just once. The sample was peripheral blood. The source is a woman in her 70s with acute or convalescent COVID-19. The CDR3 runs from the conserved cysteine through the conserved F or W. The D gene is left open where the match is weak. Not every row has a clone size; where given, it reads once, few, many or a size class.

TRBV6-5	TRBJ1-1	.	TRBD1	CASSYPGQGNTEAFF	TGTGCCAGCAGTTACCCGGGACAGGGGAACACTGAAGCTTTCTTT
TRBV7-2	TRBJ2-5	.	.	CASSFVDSGRVSQYF	TGTGCCAGCAGCTTTGTTGATTCCGGCAGGGTGAGCCAGTACTTC
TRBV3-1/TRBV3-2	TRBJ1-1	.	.	CASSPKTENTEAFF	TGTGCCAGCAGCCCTAAGACAGAGAACACTGAAGCTTTCTTT
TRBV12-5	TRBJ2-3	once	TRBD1	CASGPNTGGDTQYF	TGTGCTAGTGGTCCTAATACAGGGGGCGATACGCAGTATTTT
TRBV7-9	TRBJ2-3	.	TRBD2	CASSLVLAGTTDTQYF	TGTGCCAGCAGCTTAGTCCTAGCGGGCACCACAGATACGCAGTATTTT
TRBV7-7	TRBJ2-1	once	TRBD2	CASSPRTSGAYNEQFF	TGTGCCAGCAGCCCCAGGACTAGCGGGGCCTACAATGAGCAGTTCTTC
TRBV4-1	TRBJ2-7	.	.	CASSLRTAYEQYF	TGCGCCAGCAGCCTACGGACAGCTTACGAGCAGTACTTC
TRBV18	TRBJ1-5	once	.	CASSSTDRDNQPQHF	TGTGCCAGCTCGTCAACGGACAGAGACAATCAGCCCCAGCATTTT
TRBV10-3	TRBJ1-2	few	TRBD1	CAISPTGEGSGGYTF	TGTGCCATCAGCCCGACAGGGGAAGGGTCTGGTGGCTACACCTTC
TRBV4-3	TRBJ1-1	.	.	CASSHLAGGRNTEAFF	TGCGCCAGCAGCCATCTTGCGGGGGGCCGGAACACTGAAGCTTTCTTT
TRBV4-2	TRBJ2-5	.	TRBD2	CASSQEGTSGGGQETQYF	TGTGCCAGCAGCCAAGAAGGGACTAGCGGGGGGGGCCAAGAGACCCAGTACTTC
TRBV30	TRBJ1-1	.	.	CAWSFDTEAFF	TGTGCCTGGAGCTTCGACACTGAAGCTTTCTTT
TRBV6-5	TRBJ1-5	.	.	CASSLDRLSNQPQHF	TGTGCCAGCAGTTTGGACAGACTAAGCAATCAGCCCCAGCATTTT
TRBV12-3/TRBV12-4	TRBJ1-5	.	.	CASSFSYQPQHF	TGTGCCAGCAGTTTCTCTTATCAGCCCCAGCATTTT
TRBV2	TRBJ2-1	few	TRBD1	CASITGTGTYNEQFF	TGTGCCAGCATCACCGGGACAGGCACCTACAATGAGCAGTTCTTC
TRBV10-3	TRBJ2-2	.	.	CAISAGVANTGELFF	TGTGCCATCAGTGCAGGGGTCGCGAACACCGGGGAGCTGTTTTTT
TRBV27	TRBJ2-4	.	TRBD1	CASTRTGGVGKNIQYF	TGTGCCAGCACCCGAACAGGGGGCGTTGGCAAAAACATTCAGTACTTC
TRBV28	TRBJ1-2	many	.	CASSLESPLYGYTF	TGTGCCAGCAGTTTGGAGAGTCCCCTTTATGGCTACACCTTC
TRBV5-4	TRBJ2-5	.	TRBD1	CASSQTGGALKETQYF	TGTGCCAGCAGTCAGACAGGGGGCGCATTGAAAGAGACCCAGTACTTC
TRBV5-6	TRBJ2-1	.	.	CASSFITGRNEQFF	TGTGCCAGCAGCTTCATTACGGGGAGGAATGAGCAGTTCTTC
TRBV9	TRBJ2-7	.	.	CASSVGILSYEQYF	TGTGCCAGCAGCGTCGGGATTCTATCCTACGAGCAGTACTTC
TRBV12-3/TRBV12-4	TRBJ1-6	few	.	CASSLKGYSPLHF	TGTGCCAGCAGTTTAAAGGGGTACTCACCCCTCCACTTT
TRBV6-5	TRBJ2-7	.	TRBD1	CASEGGSYEQYF	TGTGCCAGCGAAGGGGGCTCGTACGAGCAGTACTTC
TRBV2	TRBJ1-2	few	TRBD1	CASRAGTANYGYTF	TGTGCCAGCAGAGCCGGGACAGCTAACTATGGCTACACCTTC
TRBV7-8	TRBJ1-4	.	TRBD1	CASSLRDRRNEKLFF	TGTGCCAGCAGCTTGCGGGACAGGAGAAATGAAAAACTGTTTTTT
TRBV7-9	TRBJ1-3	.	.	CASSAWGGIGNTIYF	TGTGCCAGCAGCGCTTGGGGGGGCATCGGAAACACCATATATTTT
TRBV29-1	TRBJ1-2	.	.	CSAIGNTQDYGYTF	TGCAGCGCTATAGGGAACACACAGGACTATGGCTACACCTTC
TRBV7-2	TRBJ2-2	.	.	CASSSRSFNTGELFF	TGTGCCAGCAGCTCCCGGAGCTTTAACACCGGGGAGCTGTTTTTT
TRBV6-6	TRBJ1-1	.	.	CASSRHRVDGNTEAFF	TGTGCCAGCAGCCGCCACAGGGTTGATGGGAACACTGAAGCTTTCTTT
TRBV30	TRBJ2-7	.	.	CAWAQTIEVDGEQYF	TGTGCCTGGGCCCAGACTATTGAGGTGGATGGCGAGCAGTACTTC
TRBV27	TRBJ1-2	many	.	CASSSPIRGNYGYTF	TGTGCCAGCAGTTCGCCGATTCGGGGAAACTATGGCTACACCTTC
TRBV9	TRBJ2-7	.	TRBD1	CASSVGQGAYEQYF	TGTGCCAGCAGCGTCGGACAGGGGGCCTACGAGCAGTACTTC
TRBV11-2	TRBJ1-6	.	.	CASRIGRGSSYNSPLHF	TGTGCCAGCAGGATAGGGCGGGGGAGCTCCTATAATTCACCCCTCCACTTT
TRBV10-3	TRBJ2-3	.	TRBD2	CAISEAKRGGDTDTQYF	TGTGCCATCAGTGAGGCCAAGAGGGGAGGGGACACAGATACGCAGTATTTT
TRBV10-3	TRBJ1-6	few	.	CAISLQGSNSPLHF	TGTGCCATCAGCCTACAGGGTTCTAATTCACCCCTCCACTTT
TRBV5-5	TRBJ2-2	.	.	CASTPLGADGELFF	TGTGCCAGCACCCCCTTGGGGGCCGACGGGGAGCTGTTTTTT
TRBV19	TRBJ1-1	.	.	CASSIRSPFGTEAFF	TGTGCCAGTAGTATAAGGTCTCCCTTCGGGACTGAAGCTTTCTTT
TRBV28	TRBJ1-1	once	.	CASSFQRGGSAEAFF	TGTGCCAGCAGTTTCCAGAGGGGGGGATCTGCTGAAGCTTTCTTT
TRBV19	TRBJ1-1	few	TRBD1	CASRGDSEAFF	TGTGCCAGTAGGGGGGACAGTGAAGCTTTCTTT
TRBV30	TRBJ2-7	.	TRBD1	CAWSPDRDYEQYF	TGTGCCTGGAGCCCAGACAGGGACTACGAGCAGTACTTC
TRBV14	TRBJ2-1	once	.	CASSQVRDSGQFF	TGTGCCAGCAGCCAGGTGCGTGATTCAGGGCAGTTCTTC
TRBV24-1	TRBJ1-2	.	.	CATSDRWTPYGYTF	TGTGCCACCAGTGATAGGTGGACACCCTATGGCTACACCTTC
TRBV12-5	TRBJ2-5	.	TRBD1	CASARQGYPETQYF	TGTGCTAGTGCACGACAGGGTTATCCGGAGACCCAGTACTTC
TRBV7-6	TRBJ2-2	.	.	CASSLYGVGTGELFF	TGTGCCAGCAGCTTATACGGGGTTGGCACCGGGGAGCTGTTTTTT
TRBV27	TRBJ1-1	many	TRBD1	CASSIRGLHTEAFF	TGTGCCAGCAGTATCAGGGGGCTACACACTGAAGCTTTCTTT